Here is one T cell receptor (beta chain) with its context. Germline values: CDR1 MNHNY, CDR2 SVGAGI (reference sequence). The V end was cut by 5 bases, the J end by 3 bases, with 16 bases between. This CDR3 contains 15 residues. Some clones are missing from TCRdb's copy, which holds only in-frame ones; the method was immunoSEQ multiplex PCR. The sample comprises about 84,000 clones, around 91% of which are singletons, and 15% to 18% rests with the top ten. This sample is drawn from a study of control samples from healthy donors and cancer patients. The sequence came from a man younger than 40 in good health. V usage is TRBV6-6 and J usage is TRBJ1-1, with TRBD1 as a possible D gene (6 bases). Sequences were obtained from blood. The CDR3 is CASSARGVRDTEAFF. The CDR3 DNA reads as TGTGCCAGCAGTGCGAGGGGGGTTAGGGACACTGAAGCTTTCTTT.